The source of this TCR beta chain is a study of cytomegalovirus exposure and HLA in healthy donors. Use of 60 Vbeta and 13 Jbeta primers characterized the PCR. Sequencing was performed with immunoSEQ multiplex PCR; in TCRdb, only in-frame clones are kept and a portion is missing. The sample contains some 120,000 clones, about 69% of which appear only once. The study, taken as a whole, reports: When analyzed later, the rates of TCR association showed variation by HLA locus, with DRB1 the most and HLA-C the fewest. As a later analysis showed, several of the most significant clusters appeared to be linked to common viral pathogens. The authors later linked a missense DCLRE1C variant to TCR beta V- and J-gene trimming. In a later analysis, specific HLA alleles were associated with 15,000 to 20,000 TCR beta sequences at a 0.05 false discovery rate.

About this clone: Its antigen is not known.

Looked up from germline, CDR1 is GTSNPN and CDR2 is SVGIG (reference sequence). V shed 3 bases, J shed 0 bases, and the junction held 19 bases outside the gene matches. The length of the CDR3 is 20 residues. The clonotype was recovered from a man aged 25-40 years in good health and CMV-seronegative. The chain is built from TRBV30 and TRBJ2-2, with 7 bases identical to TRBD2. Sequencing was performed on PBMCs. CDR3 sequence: CAWSSKISKKRDSNTGELFF. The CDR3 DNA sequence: TGTGCCTGGAGCAGCAAAATCTCGAAAAAGCGGGATTCGAACACCGGGGAGCTGTTTTTT.